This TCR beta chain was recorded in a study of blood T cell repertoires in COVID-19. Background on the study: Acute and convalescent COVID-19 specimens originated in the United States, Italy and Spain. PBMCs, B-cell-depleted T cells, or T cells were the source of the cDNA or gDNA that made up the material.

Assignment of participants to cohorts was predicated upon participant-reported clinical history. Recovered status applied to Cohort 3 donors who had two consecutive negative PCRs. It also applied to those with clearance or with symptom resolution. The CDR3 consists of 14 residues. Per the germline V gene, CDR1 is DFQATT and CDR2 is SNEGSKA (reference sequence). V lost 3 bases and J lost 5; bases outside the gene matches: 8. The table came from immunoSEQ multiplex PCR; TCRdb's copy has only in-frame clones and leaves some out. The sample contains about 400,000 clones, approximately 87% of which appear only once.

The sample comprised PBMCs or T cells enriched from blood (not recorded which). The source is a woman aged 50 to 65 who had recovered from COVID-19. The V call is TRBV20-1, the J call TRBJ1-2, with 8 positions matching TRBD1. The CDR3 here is CSASGGQGEYGYTF. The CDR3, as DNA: TGCAGTGCTAGTGGCGGACAGGGTGAATATGGCTACACCTTC.